These 20 T cell receptor beta chains were sequenced from one sample in a study of neurological immune-mediated disorders. MiXCR was run by TCRdb on the 5' RACE reads, yielding one entry per CDR3 protein. The sample has about 76,000 distinct CDR3 sequences, 17% seen once. The sequencing sample was made of PBMCs. The receptors come from a woman aged 35 to 49 in good health.

V and J are TRBV11-3 and TRBJ2-5; D unclear. Germline lookup yields CDR1 SGHNT and CDR2 YENEEA. The length of the CDR3 is 13 residues. V lost 2 bases and J 5 bases, leaving 9 bases between the germline ends. CDR3 sequence reads: CASSLLGLETQYF. As DNA, the CDR3 is TGTGCCAGCAGCTTACTCGGGTTGGAGACCCAGTACTTC.

This clonotype was observed at least ten times. The chain recombines TRBV24-1 with TRBJ2-1; D call uncertain. This CDR3 spans 12 amino acids. Deletions cut 7 bases from V and 10 bases from J, with 13 bases between. The V gene's germline CDR1 is KGHDR and CDR2 SFDVKD. In DNA form, the CDR3 reads TGTGCCACCAGAGGCAGGACCGGCGAGCAGTTCTTC. Residues: CATRGRTGEQFF.

This clonotype appeared many times. The chain is built from TRBV3-1 and TRBJ2-5; TRBD2 matches at 10 bases. The germline gives CDR1 LGHDT, CDR2 YNNKEL (reference sequence). Unmatched junction bases numbered 5, after V lost 0 bases and J lost 1 base. This CDR3 comprises 17 residues. The CDR3 sequence: CASSQDVSGGTQETQYF. The CDR3, as DNA: TGTGCCAGCAGCCAAGATGTTAGCGGGGGGACCCAAGAGACCCAGTACTTC.

As to this clonotype: The junction and the germline gene differ at one end; a read error may be behind it. J is TRBJ1-1 and V is TRBV5-1; D gene unclear. From germline, CDR1 is SGHRS and CDR2 YFSETQ. The CDR3 runs 13 residues. CDR3 amino acids: CTSSLGTNTEAFF. The CDR3 DNA sequence: TGCACCAGCAGCTTGGGTACCAACACTGAAGCTTTCTTT.

In its sample, this clonotype was seen many times. The rearrangement uses TRBV28 and TRBJ2-1; 8 positions agree with TRBD2. Trimming cost V 6 bases and J 7 bases; bases outside gene matches: 8. This CDR3 has 14 amino acids. Germline CDR1 MDHEN, CDR2 SYDVKM. CDR3 DNA: TGTGCCAGCAGCTCGGGGGGGGCGAGTAATGAGCAGTTCTTC. Its translation is CASSSGGASNEQFF.

Many counts were recorded for this clonotype. CDR3 amino acids: CSVGRGAISGNTIYF. DNA for the CDR3: TGCAGTGTTGGTCGGGGTGCTATCTCTGGAAACACCATATATTTT. The chain is built from TRBV20-1 and TRBJ1-3, with D unclear. Germline assignment: CDR1 DFQATT and CDR2 SNEGSKA (reference sequence). V dropped 7 bases and J dropped 0 bases, with 16 bases sitting between them. The CDR3 extends over 15 amino acids.

This rearrangement joins TRBV24-1 to TRBJ2-6, with TRBD1 matching 12 bases. Looked up from germline, CDR1 is KGHDR and CDR2 is SFDVKD. The CDR3 is 19 amino acids. The junction had 8 bases not matched to a gene; V was cut back by 3 bases and J by 3 bases. The CDR3 loop reads CATSDAPGTGGLGANVLTF. The CDR3 DNA sequence: TGTGCCACCAGTGATGCCCCCGGGACAGGGGGCCTTGGGGCCAACGTCCTGACTTTC.

In this sample, this clonotype turned up many times. This sequence joins TRBV29-1 and TRBJ1-1; 9 nucleotides match TRBD1. This CDR3 is 12 amino acids long. The germline V gene has CDR1 SQVTM and CDR2 ANQGSEA. The V gene end was trimmed by 7 bases and the J gene end by 10 bases; junction bases not matched to a gene: 10. Written as DNA, the CDR3 is TGCAGCGCCGTGGGACAGGGAGGGAGAGCTTTCTTT. Its translation is CSAVGQGGRAFF.

V and J are TRBV20-1 and TRBJ2-5; 8 bases are shared with TRBD1. There are 15 residues in the CDR3. Germline V gene lookup returns CDR1 DFQATT and CDR2 SNEGSKA (reference sequence). V lost 0 bases and J lost 5; bases outside the gene matches: 8. Here the CDR3 DNA reads TGCAGTGCTAGAGATCCAGGGGGCGCCCTGGAGACCCAGTACTTC. Protein sequence: CSARDPGGALETQYF.

On this clonotype itself: A much larger clone lies a single base off, so this may be a read error. J is TRBJ1-2 and V is TRBV12-3 or TRBV12-4; D gene unclear. The CDR3 spans 14 residues. The CDR3 DNA sequence: TGTGCCAGCAGCTTCTCAAACTTTTACTATGGCTGCACCTTC. It yields the protein CASSFSNFYYGCTF.

Remarks on this clonotype: Just one base apart from a much larger clone, this may be a read error. The genes are TRBV6-6 and TRBJ2-5; no firm D call. CDR1 and CDR2 (germline): MNHNY, SVGAGI (reference sequence). The CDR3 length is 12 residues. V dropped 4 bases and J dropped 5 bases, with 8 bases sitting between them. The CDR3 spells CASSCSAETQYF. The DNA of the CDR3 is TGTGCCAGCAGTTGCTCGGCGGAGACCCAGTACTTC.

Points on this clonotype: A much larger clone sits a single nucleotide away, making a read error possible. The V and J genes are TRBV12-3 or TRBV12-4 and TRBJ1-1; D is undetermined. This CDR3 comprises 13 residues. The CDR3 DNA reads TGTTCCTCCCTGGGCTCTAGGGACACTGAAGCTTTCTTT. It specifies CSSLGSRDTEAFF.

The V and J genes are TRBV6-5 and TRBJ1-1, with 9 bases matching TRBD1. V lost 6 bases to trimming and J lost 6 bases; unmatched junction nucleotides: 5. The germline V gene encodes CDR1 MNHEY and CDR2 SVGAGI. CDR3 length: 13 residues. Here the CDR3 DNA reads TGTGCCAGCAGGGAAACAGGGGGCCCTGAAGCTTTCTTT. As protein: CASRETGGPEAFF.

There are many counts of this clonotype. The rearrangement joins TRBV6-2 or TRBV6-3 to TRBJ1-2, with D hard to call. Trimming pared 3 bases from V and 6 bases from J, leaving 8 bases between. Germline V gene data show CDR1 as MNHEY and CDR2 as SVGEGT. The CDR3 sequence is 12 residues long. CDR3 sequence (DNA): TGTGCCAGCAGTTATGAAAGCGATGGCTACACCTTC. It encodes CASSYESDGYTF.

J is TRBJ2-5 and V is TRBV6-5; 12 nucleotides match TRBD2. The CDR3 contains 15 residues. V trimming: 6 bases; J trimming: 5 bases; junction bases outside the gene matches: 7. CDR1 is MNHEY, CDR2 SVGAGI, per germline. CDR3 amino acids: CASSLAGGPSETQYF. In DNA form, the CDR3 reads TGTGCCAGCAGCCTAGCGGGAGGGCCGAGCGAGACCCAGTACTTC.

This clonotype was observed at least ten times. V is TRBV19 and J is TRBJ2-7, with 7 bases identical to TRBD2. The V gene end was trimmed by 0 bases and the J gene end by 0 bases; junction bases not matched to a gene: 14. Germline-derived CDR1 and CDR2 are LNHDA and SQIVND (reference sequence). CDR3 size: 19 residues. The CDR3: CASSIESGGRTKSSYEQYV. The CDR3 DNA reads as TGTGCCAGTAGTATAGAATCGGGAGGAAGGACTAAAAGCTCCTACGAGCAGTACGTC.

The chain uses TRBV19 and TRBJ1-2; no clear D. CDR1 LNHDA and CDR2 SQIVND come from the germline V gene (reference sequence). The CDR3 spans 13 residues. Between the trimmed V and J ends, which lost 1 base and 8 bases, there was a span of 11 bases. The DNA of the CDR3 is TGTGCCAGTAGTATAGTTGGAGGAGAGGGCTACACCTTC. This encodes CASSIVGGEGYTF.

This chain uses TRBV7-2 with TRBJ1-5; D gene uncertain. The CDR3 loop spans 19 amino acids. V lost 2 bases, J lost 7 bases, and 27 bases lay in between. Germline assignment: CDR1 SGHTA and CDR2 FQGNSA. CDR3 sequence: CASSLQNSRLSIRKQPQHF. In DNA form, the CDR3 reads TGTGCCAGCAGCTTACAGAACTCGAGGTTGTCTATCAGGAAACAGCCCCAGCATTTT.

This clonotype has a handful of counts. This chain joins TRBV7-2 and TRBJ2-6; no reliable D call. Germline V gene sequence: CDR1 SGHTA, CDR2 FQGNSA. V lost 1 base, J lost 0 bases, and 10 bases lay in between. The CDR3 loop spans 17 amino acids. The CDR3 protein is CASSLGSAFSGANVLTF. The DNA of the CDR3 is TGTGCCAGCAGCTTAGGGTCGGCGTTCTCTGGGGCCAACGTCCTGACTTTC.

This clonotype was seen ten or more times. This chain connects TRBV29-1 to TRBJ2-3; no clear D. The germline V gene has CDR1 SQVTM and CDR2 ANQGSEA. Trimming shortened V by 5 bases and J by 2 bases, and 11 bases separated the two germline ends. This CDR3 has 13 residues. Here the CDR3 DNA reads TGCAGCGTTCTGGTTTCCCCCACAGATACGCAGTATTTT. Protein product: CSVLVSPTDTQYF.